This TCR beta chain was sequenced in a study of blood T cell repertoires in COVID-19. Study-level information: There were acute and convalescent COVID-19 samples, and they came from the United States, Italy and Spain. Sources were T cells, B-cell-depleted T cells, or PBMCs; the material itself was cDNA or gDNA.

The germline V gene encodes CDR1 SGDLS and CDR2 YYNGEE. The CDR3 sequence is 14 residues long. Between the trimmed V and J ends, which lost 2 bases and 4 bases, there was a span of 10 bases. Seattle cases were enrolled at active infection and followed longitudinally. Authors' methods: Amplifying reference gene primers gave estimates of nucleated cell counts. Profiled with immunoSEQ multiplex PCR; TCRdb holds only in-frame clones, not every one. V and J calls and clone size are copied from that table; D and trimming were computed from the DNA. Among approximately 150,000 clones listed, around 90% were seen once.

The specimen was peripheral blood. The receptor's source is a man younger than 35 with COVID-19, enrolled during active disease. V usage is TRBV9 and J usage is TRBJ2-1; weak D call: TRBD2 (5 bases). The CDR3 sequence: CASSVIGNYNEQFF. The CDR3 DNA follows: TGTGCCAGCAGCGTTATCGGGAATTACAATGAGCAGTTCTTC.